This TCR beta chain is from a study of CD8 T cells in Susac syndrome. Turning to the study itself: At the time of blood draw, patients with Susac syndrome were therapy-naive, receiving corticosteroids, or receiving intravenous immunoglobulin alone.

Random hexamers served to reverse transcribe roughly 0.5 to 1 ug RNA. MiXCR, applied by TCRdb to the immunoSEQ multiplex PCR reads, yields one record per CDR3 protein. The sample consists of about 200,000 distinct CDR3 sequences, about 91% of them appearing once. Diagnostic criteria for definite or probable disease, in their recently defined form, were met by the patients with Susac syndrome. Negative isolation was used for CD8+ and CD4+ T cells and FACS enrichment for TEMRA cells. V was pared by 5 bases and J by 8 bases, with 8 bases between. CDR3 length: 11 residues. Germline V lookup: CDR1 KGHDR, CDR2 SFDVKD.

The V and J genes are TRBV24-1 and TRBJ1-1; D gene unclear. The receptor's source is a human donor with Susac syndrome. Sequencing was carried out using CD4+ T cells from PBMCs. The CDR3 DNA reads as TGTGCCACCAGTGTGGGCAGAGAAGCTTTCTTT. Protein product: CATSVGREAFF.